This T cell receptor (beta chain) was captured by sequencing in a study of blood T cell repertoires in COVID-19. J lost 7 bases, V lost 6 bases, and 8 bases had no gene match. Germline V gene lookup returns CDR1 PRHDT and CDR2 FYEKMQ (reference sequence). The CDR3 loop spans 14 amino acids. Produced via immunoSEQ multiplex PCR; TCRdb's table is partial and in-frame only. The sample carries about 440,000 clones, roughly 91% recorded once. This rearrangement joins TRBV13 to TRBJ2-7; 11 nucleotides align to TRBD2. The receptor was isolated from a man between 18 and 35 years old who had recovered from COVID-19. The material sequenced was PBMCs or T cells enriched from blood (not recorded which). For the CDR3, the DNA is TGTGCCAGCAGGAAGGCCGGGACTAGCGGTGAGCAGTACTTC. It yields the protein CASRKAGTSGEQYF.